This T cell receptor beta chain was profiled in a study of early T cells in non-severe SARS-CoV-2 infection. Study-level background: Whole-blood bulk RNA, unsorted, was sequenced, and chains were unpaired.

In regard to this clonotype: The antigen remains undetermined.

TCRdb reanalysed the 5' RACE reads using MiXCR and keeps one entry per CDR3 protein. The sample gives tens of thousands of distinct CDR3 sequences, roughly 10% of which show up once; roughly 5.7% is in the top ten. The V gene's germline CDR1 is GTSNPN and CDR2 SVGIG (reference sequence). The CDR3 runs 13 residues. V lost 4 bases, J lost 5 bases, and 12 bases lay in between. Points from the study as a whole: The study's VDJdb matching favored anti-spike CD8 responses and missed private and CD4 specificities.

The sequence derives from an adult who was a healthcare worker with PCR-confirmed SARS-CoV-2 infection or an uninfected control (not recorded which). The starting material was whole blood, obtained at baseline. The chain carries TRBV30 and TRBJ2-1, with no clear D. CDR3 nucleotide sequence: TGTGCCTGGACCCCAAACTACGACAATGAGCAGTTCTTC. Protein product: CAWTPNYDNEQFF. The whole variable domain, remainder taken from reference TRBV30 and TRBJ2-1, is SQTIHQWPATLVQPVGSPLSLECTVEGTSNPNLYWYRQAAGRGLQLLFYSVGIGQISSEVPQNLSASRPQDRQFILSSKKLLLSDSGFYLCAWTPNYDNEQFFGPGTRLTVL.